The next 19 T cell receptor beta chains were all read from a single sample in a study of blood T cell repertoires in COVID-19. Repertoires were generated with immunoSEQ multiplex PCR, while TCRdb's copy carries only in-frame clones and drops some. Of roughly 84,000 clones listed, 65% to 85% are singletons. The material sequenced was peripheral blood. These receptors came from a woman aged 80 or older with acute or convalescent COVID-19.

CDR3 nucleotides: TGTGCCAGCAGTGAAGGCCAGTTCACAGATACGCAGTATTTT. It translates to CASSEGQFTDTQYF. V is TRBV6-1 and J is TRBJ2-3; D remains unclear. The CDR3 is 14 residues long. Trimming shortened V by 1 base and J by 2 bases, and 7 bases separated the two germline ends. Germline V CDR1 and CDR2: MNHNS, SASEGT.

V is TRBV6-5 and J is TRBJ2-7, with 11 bases identical to TRBD1. Germline CDR1 reads MNHEY; CDR2 reads SVGAGI. The CDR3 length is 14 residues. V lost 6 bases and J lost 3; bases outside the gene matches: 4. The CDR3 here is CASRGTGGSYEQYF. CDR3 DNA sequence: TGTGCCAGCAGGGGGACAGGGGGTAGCTACGAGCAGTACTTC.

V is TRBV28 and J is TRBJ1-2, with 8 bases aligning to TRBD1. The CDR3 spans 19 residues. Unmatched junction bases numbered 19, after V lost 1 base and J lost 6 bases. From germline, CDR1 is MDHEN and CDR2 SYDVKM. In nucleotides, the CDR3 is TGTGCCAGCAGTTTATTGGGCGTGGACCCAGGGGGCGGTAGGAATGGCTACACCTTC. Translation: CASSLLGVDPGGGRNGYTF.

This chain connects TRBV9 to TRBJ1-2; D is uncertain. CDR1 is SGDLS and CDR2 is YYNGEE in the germline V gene. The CDR3 contains 14 residues. V dropped 0 bases and J dropped 8 bases, with 14 bases sitting between them. The DNA for the CDR3 is TGTGCCAGCAGCGTAGCTACTGGGCCTGCAGGCTACACCTTC. Translating gives CASSVATGPAGYTF.

This chain uses TRBV2 with TRBJ1-1; D is unresolved. From germline, CDR1 is SNHLY and CDR2 FYNNEI. V dropped 7 bases and J dropped 1 base, with 16 bases sitting between them. This CDR3 has 15 amino acids. The CDR3 sequence: CASTPRELPNTEAFF. The CDR3 DNA follows: TGTGCCAGCACCCCCCGGGAGTTGCCGAACACTGAAGCTTTCTTT. Using reference TRBV2 and TRBJ1-1 for the parts outside the CDR3, the full variable domain is EPEVTQTPSHQVTQMGQEVILRCVPISNHLYFYWYRQILGQKVEFLVSFYNNEISEKSEIFDDQFSVERPDGSNFTLKIRSTKLEDSAMYFCASTPRELPNTEAFFGQGTRLTVV.

This sequence joins TRBV30 and TRBJ1-1; D gene uncertain. Germline V gene data show CDR1 as GTSNPN and CDR2 as SVGIG (reference sequence). CDR3 length: 12 residues. Trimming took off 3 bases at V and 0 bases at J, with 5 bases between the two ends. CDR3 region: CAWSHMNTEAFF. CDR3 DNA: TGTGCCTGGAGCCACATGAACACTGAAGCTTTCTTT.

This clone came up a few times. This chain links TRBV6-5 with TRBJ2-2; 8 bases are a match to TRBD1. Trimming cost V 8 bases and J 3 bases; bases outside gene matches: 2. The CDR3 spans 13 residues. CDR1 is MNHEY and CDR2 is SVGAGI in the germline V gene. The CDR3 protein is CASRTGHTGELFF. In DNA, the CDR3 is TGTGCCAGCCGGACAGGGCACACCGGGGAGCTGTTTTTT.

The V and J genes are TRBV2 and TRBJ1-1, with D possibly TRBD1 on 5 matching bases. V was shortened by 8 bases and J by 0 bases, with 13 bases between the two germline ends. CDR1 SNHLY and CDR2 FYNNEI come from the germline V gene. CDR3 length: 14 residues. The CDR3 sequence is CASQGGVMNTEAFF. The CDR3 DNA reads as TGTGCCAGCCAGGGTGGGGTAATGAACACTGAAGCTTTCTTT.

The sample holds one count of this clone. A read error may account for a junction end that differs from germline. J is TRBJ2-7 and V is TRBV30; 11 nucleotides line up with TRBD1. The germline CDR1 and CDR2 sequences are GTSNPN and SVGIG (reference sequence). The CDR3 covers 13 residues. The CDR3 reads CAWSNGQGAPQDF. CDR3 coding DNA: TGTGCCTGGAGTAATGGACAGGGGGCTCCCCAAGACTTC.

The genes are TRBV11-1 and TRBJ1-4, with D perhaps TRBD1 (6 bases). The germline V gene encodes CDR1 SGHAT and CDR2 FQDESV (reference sequence). CDR3 length equals 16 residues. Trimming removed 5 bases from V and 14 bases from J, with 27 bases in between. The CDR3 coding sequence is TGTGCCAGCAGCCAGCGAGGATTCGGAGGGGGGGGAAAGCTGTTTTTT. Protein product: CASSQRGFGGGGKLFF.

This chain joins TRBV6-5 and TRBJ2-7; 7 bases agree with TRBD1. Losses at the gene ends were 2 bases for V and 0 bases for J; bases not matched to a gene: 4. This CDR3 is 15 amino acids long. Germline lookup yields CDR1 MNHEY and CDR2 SVGAGI. CDR3 in DNA: TGTGCCAGCAGTTACGAGGCAGGGGGCTCCTACGAGCAGTACTTC. Its protein is CASSYEAGGSYEQYF.

V and J are TRBV9 and TRBJ1-4, with D hard to call. The CDR3 is 14 residues long. Germline lookup yields CDR1 SGDLS and CDR2 YYNGEE. V lost 0 bases and J lost 0, with 3 bases in between. This CDR3 is CASSVAATNEKLFF. In DNA form, the CDR3 reads TGTGCCAGCAGCGTAGCAGCAACTAATGAAAAACTGTTTTTT.

This clone occurred once. V usage is TRBV28 and J usage is TRBJ2-1; D gene ambiguous. There are 12 residues in the CDR3. V was trimmed by 2 bases and J by 8 bases, leaving 7 bases between them. CDR1 is MDHEN and CDR2 is SYDVKM in the germline V gene. The DNA for the CDR3 is TGTGCCAGCAGTTTAGACCTAGATGAGCAGTTCTTC. It codes for CASSLDLDEQFF.

V gene TRBV11-2 combines with J gene TRBJ2-1; 9 bases are a match to TRBD2. The CDR3 is 16 amino acids. V was clipped by 3 bases and J by 0 bases; unmatched bases: 3. CDR1 SGHAT and CDR2 FQNNGV come from the germline V gene. The CDR3 reads CASSFSGGSSYNEQFF. Written as DNA, the CDR3 is TGTGCCAGCAGCTTTAGCGGGGGTAGCTCCTACAATGAGCAGTTCTTC.

V is TRBV11-3 and J is TRBJ1-1; D gene unclear. Germline CDR1 and CDR2: SGHNT and YENEEA. V was pared by 1 base and J by 1 base, with 7 bases between. The CDR3 has 14 amino acids. DNA for the CDR3: TGTGCCAGCAGCTTAGTTCGGGGGAACACTGAAGCTTTCTTT. As protein: CASSLVRGNTEAFF.

The chain uses TRBV6-1 and TRBJ1-4, with a tentative D call TRBD1 (6 bases). This CDR3 has 14 amino acids. Germline V gives CDR1 MNHNS, CDR2 SASEGT. V was shortened by 3 bases and J by 3 bases, with 8 bases between the two germline ends. The CDR3 region is CASSDEGANEKLFF. DNA for the CDR3: TGTGCCAGCAGTGATGAGGGGGCTAATGAAAAACTGTTTTTT.

The genes are TRBV3-1 (or the pseudogene TRBV3-2) and TRBJ1-2; weak D call: TRBD1 (5 bases). The V and J ends lost 3 bases and 0 bases respectively, with 14 bases between them. Germline V gene lookup returns CDR1 LGHDT and CDR2 YNNKEL (reference sequence). The CDR3 runs 16 residues. CDR3 coding DNA: TGTGCCAGCAGCCAGGGGGGTGGAACGACTAACTATGGCTACACCTTC. This sequence encodes CASSQGGGTTNYGYTF.

The J gene is TRBJ1-4, the V gene TRBV11-2, with a tentative D call TRBD1 (6 bases). V gave up 5 bases and J gave up 5 bases, with 9 bases separating them. CDR3 size: 13 residues. Germline V gene sequence: CDR1 SGHAT, CDR2 FQNNGV. The CDR3 sequence: CASSIGQNEKLFF. CDR3 sequence (DNA): TGTGCCAGCAGCATCGGACAGAATGAAAAACTGTTTTTT.

The rearrangement uses TRBV6-5 and TRBJ2-3, with 7 bases aligning to TRBD1. CDR3 size: 14 residues. V lost 6 bases and J lost 4; bases outside the gene matches: 7. The germline CDR1 and CDR2 sequences are MNHEY and SVGAGI. The CDR3 DNA is TGTGCCAGCAGCTATAGACAGGGTGCAGATACGCAGTATTTT. This translates into CASSYRQGADTQYF.